A selection of T cell receptor beta chains follows, all from one sample in a study of control samples from healthy donors and cancer patients. Repertoires were generated with immunoSEQ multiplex PCR, while TCRdb's copy carries only in-frame clones and drops some. This sample has about 170,000 clones; about 90% occur once, and the top ten carry about 11%. Sequencing used blood. These receptors were taken from a man aged 30 to 45 in good health. Each CDR3 is given with its conserved first and last residue. D genes are given only for firm matches. The size entry is marked missing in some rows and otherwise reads once, few, many or a size class.

abundance,d_gene,j_gene,v_gene,CDR3aa,CDR3nt
-,-,TRBJ2-4,TRBV4-1,CASSLLNLAKNIQYF,TGCGCCAGCAGCCTCCTAAACCTAGCCAAAAACATTCAGTACTTC
-,-,TRBJ1-2,TRBV7-9,CASSLDYGYTF,TGTGCCAGCAGCTTAGACTATGGCTACACCTTC
many,-,TRBJ2-2,TRBV25-1,CASSPGGDGNTGELFF,TGTGCCAGCTCCCCGGGGGGCGATGGAAACACCGGGGAGCTGTTTTTT
-,-,TRBJ1-1,TRBV6-2/TRBV6-3,CASSYPVRGTEAFF,TGTGCCAGCAGTTACCCCGTTAGGGGCACTGAAGCTTTCTTT
-,-,TRBJ1-1,TRBV9,CASSVALMNTEAFF,TGTGCCAGCAGCGTAGCACTTATGAACACTGAAGCTTTCTTT
-,TRBD2,TRBJ2-1,TRBV7-2,CASSLTSGGAGNEQFF,TGTGCCAGCAGCCTCACTAGCGGGGGGGCTGGGAATGAGCAGTTCTTC
-,-,TRBJ2-6,TRBV11-2,CASSLNAKRTNVLTF,TGTGCCAGCAGCTTAAATGCGAAAAGGACCAACGTCCTGACTTTC
-,TRBD1,TRBJ2-7,TRBV25-1,CASSEFPGQGAYEQYF,TGTGCCAGCAGTGAATTTCCGGGACAGGGGGCTTACGAGCAGTACTTC
-,-,TRBJ2-1,TRBV19,CASSIDPPGGRDEQFF,TGTGCCAGTAGTATAGATCCCCCTGGGGGGCGGGATGAGCAGTTCTTC
-,TRBD1,TRBJ1-5,TRBV30,CAWSRTGINQPQHF,TGTGCCTGGAGCCGGACAGGTATCAATCAGCCCCAGCATTTT
-,TRBD1,TRBJ2-7,TRBV28,CASRTGEVKQYF,TGTGCCAGCCGGACAGGGGAAGTAAAGCAGTACTTC
-,-,TRBJ1-4,TRBV7-9,CASSLSGTNEKLFF,TGTGCCAGCAGCTTATCGGGTACTAATGAAAAACTGTTTTTT
-,-,TRBJ1-4,TRBV3-1/TRBV3-2,CASSHWITGGELFF,TGTGCCAGCAGCCATTGGATCACAGGCGGGGAACTGTTTTTT
-,TRBD2,TRBJ2-2,TRBV7-3,CASSKTSQNTGELFF,TGTGCCAGCAGCAAGACTAGCCAGAACACCGGGGAGCTGTTTTTT
-,TRBD2,TRBJ2-2,TRBV5-8,CASSNSPLAASTGELFF,TGTGCCAGCAGCAATTCTCCTCTAGCGGCGAGTACCGGGGAGCTGTTTTTT
-,-,TRBJ2-2,TRBV7-9,CASRSPRTQNTGELFF,TGTGCCAGCAGGTCCCCTAGGACTCAGAACACCGGGGAGCTGTTTTTT
-,TRBD2,TRBJ2-2,TRBV5-1,CASSFLAGDTGELFF,TGCGCCAGCAGCTTCCTAGCGGGAGACACCGGGGAGCTGTTTTTT
-,-,TRBJ1-4,TRBV27,CASSLNGYNEKLFF,TGTGCCAGCAGTTTGAACGGTTATAATGAAAAACTGTTTTTT
-,-,TRBJ1-3,TRBV7-6,CASRQDRPSSLSHEPSGNTMYF,TGTGCCAGCAGACAAGACAGGCCCTCCAGCTTGTCCCACGAACCCTCTGGAAACACCATGTATTTT
-,-,TRBJ1-3,TRBV5-1,CASSLEGSGNTIYF,TGCGCCAGCAGCTTGGAGGGATCTGGAAACACCATATATTTT
-,-,TRBJ1-2,TRBV7-9,CASSSPEGANYGYTF,TGTGCCAGCAGTTCCCCGGAAGGGGCGAACTATGGCTACACCTTC
-,-,TRBJ1-1,TRBV19,CASSNLLDTEAFF,TGTGCCAGTTCCAATCTGCTAGACACTGAAGCTTTCTTT
once,TRBD1,TRBJ2-1,TRBV9,CASSVGGTGDLGEQFF,TGTGCCAGCAGCGTAGGAGGAACAGGGGACCTTGGTGAGCAGTTCTTC
-,-,TRBJ1-4,TRBV27,CASRTTGNNEKLFF,TGTGCCAGCAGAACAACGGGAAATAATGAAAAACTGTTTTTT
-,TRBD2,TRBJ2-7,TRBV5-1,CASSLGASGTYYEQYF,TGCGCCAGCAGCTTGGGAGCTAGCGGGACTTACTACGAGCAGTACTTC
-,TRBD2,TRBJ2-1,TRBV7-9,CASSLELAGNEQFF,TGTGCCAGCAGCTTAGAACTAGCGGGGAATGAGCAGTTCTTC
few,TRBD1,TRBJ1-6,TRBV3-1/TRBV3-2,CASGQENSPLHF,TGTGCCAGCGGACAGGAAAATTCACCCCTCCACTTT
-,-,TRBJ2-7,TRBV28,CASTIGGAEEQYF,TGTGCCAGCACCATCGGTGGGGCCGAAGAGCAGTACTTC
-,TRBD2,TRBJ2-3,TRBV28,CASSLAGVGTDTQYF,TGTGCCAGCAGTCTAGCGGGAGTTGGCACAGATACGCAGTATTTT
-,-,TRBJ1-5,TRBV7-2,CASSLQGRNQPQHF,TGTGCCAGCAGCTTACAAGGGCGCAATCAGCCCCAGCATTTT
-,-,TRBJ1-4,TRBV20-1,CSASIMGGPGEKLFF,TGCAGTGCTAGTATTATGGGGGGGCCGGGTGAAAAACTGTTTTTT
-,TRBD2,TRBJ2-3,TRBV5-5,CASSLAGRRGGDTQYF,TGTGCCAGCAGCTTGGCCGGTCGGCGGGGGGGCGATACGCAGTATTTT
-,-,TRBJ1-2,TRBV29-1,CSVGGTPNYGYTF,TGCAGCGTTGGGGGGACCCCTAACTATGGCTACACCTTC
-,-,TRBJ1-6,TRBV28,CASSVGSHLVSYNSPLHF,TGTGCCAGCAGTGTAGGTAGCCACCTTGTCTCCTATAATTCACCCCTCCACTTT
-,-,TRBJ2-6,TRBV28,CAIDSSGANVLTF,TGTGCCATCGACAGCTCTGGGGCCAACGTCCTGACTTTC
-,TRBD1,TRBJ1-2,TRBV27,CASSSTGFYGYTF,TGTGCCAGCAGTTCGACAGGGTTCTATGGCTACACCTTC
once,TRBD2,TRBJ2-2,TRBV27,CASSLGSGMNTGELFF,TGTGCCAGCAGTTTAGGTAGCGGGATGAACACCGGGGAGCTGTTTTTT
-,TRBD1,TRBJ1-1,TRBV27,CASSVRGGNTEAFF,TGTGCCAGCAGTGTCAGGGGGGGGAACACTGAAGCTTTCTTT
-,-,TRBJ1-6,TRBV14,CASSLRTAKDSPLHF,TGTGCCAGCAGCCTCCGGACAGCTAAGGATTCACCCCTCCACTTT
-,-,TRBJ2-5,TRBV3-1/TRBV3-2,CASSLGRGQETQYF,TGTGCCAGCAGCTTGGGACGGGGACAAGAGACCCAGTACTTC
-,-,TRBJ1-3,TRBV25-1,CASGASGAGNTIYF,TGTGCCAGCGGTGCCTCAGGGGCTGGAAACACCATATATTTT
once,TRBD1,TRBJ1-4,TRBV6-5,CASSPGQGNEKLFF,TGTGCCAGCAGTCCGGGACAGGGTAATGAAAAACTGTTTTTT
-,TRBD2,TRBJ2-1,TRBV19,CASRGPVAGAYNEQFF,TGTGCCAGTAGAGGGCCCGTAGCGGGAGCCTACAATGAGCAGTTCTTC
-,-,TRBJ2-2,TRBV6-7,CASSSGRNTGELFF,TGTGCCAGCAGTTCTGGACGGAACACCGGGGAGCTGTTTTTT
-,-,TRBJ2-1,TRBV5-6,CASSLGVPNEQFF,TGTGCCAGCAGCTTAGGCGTCCCCAATGAGCAGTTCTTC
once,TRBD1,TRBJ1-4,TRBV4-2,CASSQGQEGEKLFF,TGTGCCAGCAGCCAGGGACAGGAGGGTGAAAAACTGTTTTTT
-,-,TRBJ2-6,TRBV2,CASTGGEGWANVLTF,TGTGCCAGTACAGGGGGGGAGGGCTGGGCCAACGTCCTGACTTTC
-,-,TRBJ1-2,TRBV18,CASSPGRSYYGYTF,TGTGCCAGCTCACCCGGACGGAGTTACTATGGCTACACCTTC
-,-,TRBJ2-1,TRBV12-3/TRBV12-4,CASSLFAGNEQFF,TGTGCCAGCAGTTTGTTCGCGGGAAATGAGCAGTTCTTC
once,TRBD1,TRBJ1-3,TRBV7-9,CASSSQGGSGNTIYF,TGTGCCAGCAGCTCTCAGGGGGGCTCTGGAAACACCATATATTTT
-,TRBD2,TRBJ2-1,TRBV5-1,CASSSGTSGAYNEQFF,TGCGCCAGCAGCTCCGGGACTAGCGGTGCCTACAATGAGCAGTTCTTC